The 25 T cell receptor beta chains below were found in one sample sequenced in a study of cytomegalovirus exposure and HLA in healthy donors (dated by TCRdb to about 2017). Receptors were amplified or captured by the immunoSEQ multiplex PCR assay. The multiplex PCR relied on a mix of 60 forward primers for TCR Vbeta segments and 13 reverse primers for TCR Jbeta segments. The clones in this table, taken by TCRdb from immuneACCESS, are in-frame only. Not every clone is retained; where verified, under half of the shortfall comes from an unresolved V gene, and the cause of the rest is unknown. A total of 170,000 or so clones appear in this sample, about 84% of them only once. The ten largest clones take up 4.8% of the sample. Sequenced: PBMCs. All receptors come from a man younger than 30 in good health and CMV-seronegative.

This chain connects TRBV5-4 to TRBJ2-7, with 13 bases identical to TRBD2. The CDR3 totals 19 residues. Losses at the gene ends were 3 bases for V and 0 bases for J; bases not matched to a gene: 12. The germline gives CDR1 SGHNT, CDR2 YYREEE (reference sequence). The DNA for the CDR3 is TGTGCCAGCAGCTCCGGGACTAGCGGGGCGGACCGACCCTCCTACGAGCAGTACTTC. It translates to CASSSGTSGADRPSYEQYF.

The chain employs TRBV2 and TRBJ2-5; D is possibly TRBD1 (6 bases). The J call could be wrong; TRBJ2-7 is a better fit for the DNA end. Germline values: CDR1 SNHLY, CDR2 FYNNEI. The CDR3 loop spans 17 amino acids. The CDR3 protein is CASSFIRLTGFGDEQYF. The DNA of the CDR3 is TGTGCCAGCAGTTTCATACGTCTGACAGGTTTTGGTGACGAGCAGTACTTC.

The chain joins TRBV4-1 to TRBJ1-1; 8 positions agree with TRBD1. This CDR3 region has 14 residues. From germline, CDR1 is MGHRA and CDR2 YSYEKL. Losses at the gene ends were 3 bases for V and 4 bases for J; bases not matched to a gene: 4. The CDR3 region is CASSHRGPGTEAFF. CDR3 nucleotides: TGCGCCAGCAGCCACAGGGGGCCGGGCACTGAAGCTTTCTTT.

CDR3 protein: CAWSSHRGRLGEAFF. Here the CDR3 DNA reads TGTGCCTGGAGTTCACACAGGGGCCGACTCGGTGAAGCTTTCTTT. The chain carries TRBV30 and TRBJ1-1, with 7 bases aligning to TRBD1. Germline CDR1 GTSNPN, CDR2 SVGIG (reference sequence). V lost 2 bases to trimming and J lost 7 bases; unmatched junction nucleotides: 13. The CDR3 contains 15 residues.

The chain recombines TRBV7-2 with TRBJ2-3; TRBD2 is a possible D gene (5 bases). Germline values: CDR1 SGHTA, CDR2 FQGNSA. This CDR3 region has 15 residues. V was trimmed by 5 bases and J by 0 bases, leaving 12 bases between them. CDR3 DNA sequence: TGTGCCAGCAGCCCCGACTACCTTAGCACAGATACGCAGTATTTT. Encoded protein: CASSPDYLSTDTQYF.

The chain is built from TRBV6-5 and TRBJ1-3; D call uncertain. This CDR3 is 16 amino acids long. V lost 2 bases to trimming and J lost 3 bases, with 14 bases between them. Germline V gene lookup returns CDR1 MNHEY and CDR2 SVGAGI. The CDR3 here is CASSYGIRGGGNTIYF. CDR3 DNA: TGTGCCAGCAGTTACGGGATCCGGGGAGGTGGAAACACCATATATTTT.

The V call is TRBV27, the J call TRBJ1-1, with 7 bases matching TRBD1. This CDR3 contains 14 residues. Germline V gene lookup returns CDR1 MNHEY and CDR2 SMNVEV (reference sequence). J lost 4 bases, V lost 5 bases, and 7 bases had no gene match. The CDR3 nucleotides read TGTGCCAGCAGTCAACAGGGGCATATCACTGAAGCTTTCTTT. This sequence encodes CASSQQGHITEAFF.

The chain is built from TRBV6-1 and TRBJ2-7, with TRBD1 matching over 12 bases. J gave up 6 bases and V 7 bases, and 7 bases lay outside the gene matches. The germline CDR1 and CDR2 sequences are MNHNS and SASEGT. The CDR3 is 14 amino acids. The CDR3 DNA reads TGTGCCAGCAAAACCGGGACAGGGGGCTTCGAGCAGTACTTC. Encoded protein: CASKTGTGGFEQYF.

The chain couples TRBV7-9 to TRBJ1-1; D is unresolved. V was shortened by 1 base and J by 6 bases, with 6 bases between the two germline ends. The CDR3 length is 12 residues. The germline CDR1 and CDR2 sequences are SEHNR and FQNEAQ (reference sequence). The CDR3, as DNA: TGTGCCAGCAGCTTAGTAGTCCCTGAAGCTTTCTTT. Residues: CASSLVVPEAFF. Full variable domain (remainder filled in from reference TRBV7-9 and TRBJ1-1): DTGVSQNPRHKITKRGQNVTFRCDPISEHNRLYWYRQTLGQGPEFLTYFQNEAQLEKSRLLSDRFSAERPKGSFSTLEIQRTEQGDSAMYLCASSLVVPEAFFGQGTRLTVV.

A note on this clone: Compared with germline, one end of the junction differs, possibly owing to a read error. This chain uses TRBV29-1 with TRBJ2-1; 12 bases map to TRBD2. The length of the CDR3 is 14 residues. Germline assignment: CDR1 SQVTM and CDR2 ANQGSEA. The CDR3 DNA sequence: TGCAGCGCAGGACTAGCGGGACTCTACAATGGGCAGTTCTTC. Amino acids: CSAGLAGLYNGQFF.

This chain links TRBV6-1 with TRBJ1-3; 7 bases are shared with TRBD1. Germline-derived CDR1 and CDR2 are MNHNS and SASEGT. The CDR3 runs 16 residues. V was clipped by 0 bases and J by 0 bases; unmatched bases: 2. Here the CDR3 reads CASSEARDSSGNTIYF. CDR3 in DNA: TGTGCCAGCAGTGAAGCGCGGGACAGCTCTGGAAACACCATATATTTT.

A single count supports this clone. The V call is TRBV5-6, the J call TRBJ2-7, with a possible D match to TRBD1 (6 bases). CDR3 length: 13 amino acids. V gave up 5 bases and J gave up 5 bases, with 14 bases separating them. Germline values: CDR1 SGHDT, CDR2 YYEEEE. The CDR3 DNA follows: TGTGCCAGCAGGCCGCAGGGGAGTAACGAGCAGTACTTC. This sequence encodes CASRPQGSNEQYF.

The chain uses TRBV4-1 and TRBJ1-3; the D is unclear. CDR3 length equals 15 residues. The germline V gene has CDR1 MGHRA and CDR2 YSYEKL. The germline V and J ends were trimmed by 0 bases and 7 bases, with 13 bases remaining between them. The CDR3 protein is CASSQDRVPRNTIYF. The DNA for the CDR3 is TGCGCCAGCAGCCAAGATCGAGTGCCTCGTAACACCATATATTTT.

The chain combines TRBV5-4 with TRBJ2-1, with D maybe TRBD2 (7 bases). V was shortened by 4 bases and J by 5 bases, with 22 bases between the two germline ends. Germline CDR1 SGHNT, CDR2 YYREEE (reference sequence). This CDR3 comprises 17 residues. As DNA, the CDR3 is TGTGCCAGCAGCCAATGGATAGGGGGGGGGCCCCACAATGAGCAGTTCTTC. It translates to CASSQWIGGGPHNEQFF.

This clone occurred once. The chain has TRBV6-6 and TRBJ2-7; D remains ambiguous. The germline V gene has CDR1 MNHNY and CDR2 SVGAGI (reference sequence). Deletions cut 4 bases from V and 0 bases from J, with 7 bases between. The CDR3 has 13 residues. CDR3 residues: CASSFLGSYEQYF. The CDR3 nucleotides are TGTGCCAGCAGTTTCCTAGGCTCCTACGAGCAGTACTTC.

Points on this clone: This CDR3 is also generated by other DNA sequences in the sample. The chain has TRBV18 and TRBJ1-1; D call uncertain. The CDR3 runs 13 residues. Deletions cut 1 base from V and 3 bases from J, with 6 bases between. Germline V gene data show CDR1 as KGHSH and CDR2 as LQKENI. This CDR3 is CASSPRQDTEAFF. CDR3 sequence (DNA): TGTGCCAGCTCACCACGGCAAGACACTGAAGCTTTCTTT.

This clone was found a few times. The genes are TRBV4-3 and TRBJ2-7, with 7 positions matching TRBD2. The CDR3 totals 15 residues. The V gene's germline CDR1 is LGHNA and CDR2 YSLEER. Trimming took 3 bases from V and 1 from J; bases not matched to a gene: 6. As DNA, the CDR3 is TGCGCCAGCAGCCAGGCCTGGCGGGGGTCCTACGAGCAGTACTTC. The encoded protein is CASSQAWRGSYEQYF.

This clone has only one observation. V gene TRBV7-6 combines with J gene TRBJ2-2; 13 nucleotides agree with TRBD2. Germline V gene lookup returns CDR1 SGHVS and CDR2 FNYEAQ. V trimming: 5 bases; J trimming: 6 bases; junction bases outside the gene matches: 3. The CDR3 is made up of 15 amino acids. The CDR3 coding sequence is TGTGCCAGCAGCCGACTAGCGGGAGGTGCCGGGGAGCTGTTTTTT. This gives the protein CASSRLAGGAGELFF.

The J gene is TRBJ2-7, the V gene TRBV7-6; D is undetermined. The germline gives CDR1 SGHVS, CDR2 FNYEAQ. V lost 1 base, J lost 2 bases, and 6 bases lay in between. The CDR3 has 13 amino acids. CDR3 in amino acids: CASSLEHPYEQYF. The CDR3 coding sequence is TGTGCCAGCAGCTTAGAGCATCCCTACGAGCAGTACTTC. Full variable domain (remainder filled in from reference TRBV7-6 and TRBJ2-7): GAGVSQSPRYKVTKRGQDVALRCDPISGHVSLYWYRQALGQGPEFLTYFNYEAQQDKSGLPNDRFSAERPEGSISTLTIQRTEQRDSAMYRCASSLEHPYEQYFGPGTRLTVT.

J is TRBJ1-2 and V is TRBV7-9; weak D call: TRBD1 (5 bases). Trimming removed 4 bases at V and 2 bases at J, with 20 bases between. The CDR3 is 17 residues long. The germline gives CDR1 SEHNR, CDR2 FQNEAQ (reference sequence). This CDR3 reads CASSWGDGGYKNYGYTF. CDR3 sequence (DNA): TGTGCCAGCAGCTGGGGGGACGGGGGATATAAAAACTATGGCTACACCTTC.

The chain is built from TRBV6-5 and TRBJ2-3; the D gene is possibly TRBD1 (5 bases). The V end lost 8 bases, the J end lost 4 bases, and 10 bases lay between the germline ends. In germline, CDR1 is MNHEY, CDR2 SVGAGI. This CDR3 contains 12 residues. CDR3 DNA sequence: TGTGCCAGCGGGATGGGGCCAGATACGCAGTATTTT. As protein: CASGMGPDTQYF.

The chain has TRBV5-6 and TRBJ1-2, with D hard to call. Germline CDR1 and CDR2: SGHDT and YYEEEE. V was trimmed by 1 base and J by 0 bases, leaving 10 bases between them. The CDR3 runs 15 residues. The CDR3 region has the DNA TGTGCCAGCAGCTTGTGGCTGAAGACTAACTATGGCTACACCTTC. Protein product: CASSLWLKTNYGYTF.

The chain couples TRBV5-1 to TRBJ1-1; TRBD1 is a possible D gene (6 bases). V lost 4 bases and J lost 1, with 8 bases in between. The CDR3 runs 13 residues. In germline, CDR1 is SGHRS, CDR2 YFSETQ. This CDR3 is CASSRTENTEAFF. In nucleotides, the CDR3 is TGCGCCAGCAGCCGGACAGAGAACACTGAAGCTTTCTTT.

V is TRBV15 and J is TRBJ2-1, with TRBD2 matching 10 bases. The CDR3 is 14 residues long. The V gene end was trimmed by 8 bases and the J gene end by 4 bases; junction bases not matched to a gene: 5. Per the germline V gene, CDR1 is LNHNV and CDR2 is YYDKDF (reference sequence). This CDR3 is CATVRAGGYNEQFF. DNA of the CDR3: TGTGCCACCGTGCGAGCGGGGGGGTACAATGAGCAGTTCTTC.

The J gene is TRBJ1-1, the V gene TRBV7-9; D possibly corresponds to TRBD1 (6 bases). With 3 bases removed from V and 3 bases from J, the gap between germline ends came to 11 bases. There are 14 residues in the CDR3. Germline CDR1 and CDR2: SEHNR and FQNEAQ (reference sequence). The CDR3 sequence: CASSFHGGHTEAFF. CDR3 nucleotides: TGTGCCAGCAGCTTCCACGGGGGGCACACTGAAGCTTTCTTT.